This T cell receptor beta chain was recovered during a study of T cells in Graves' hyperthyroidism and ophthalmopathy. The sample holds many counts of this clonotype. The J segment lost 2 bases and the V segment lost 5 bases, leaving 6 bases of the junction unmatched. The V gene's germline CDR1 is SGHAT and CDR2 FQNNGV. The CDR3 consists of 14 residues. The CDR3 regions of TCR beta were amplified from RNA transcripts. With the HTBI primer set, the TCR CDR3 went through a first round of RT-PCR. TCRdb processed the multiplex PCR reads anew with MiXCR; each CDR3 protein has one entry. The sample lists about 380,000 distinct CDR3 sequences, around 14% seen once, with about 11% in the top ten.

The source material was blood. The origin of this receptor is a woman aged 55-69 years with Graves' hyperthyroidism. This chain joins TRBV11-2 and TRBJ2-7; TRBD1 matches 7 bases. CDR3 in amino acids: CASSTRQGPYEQYF. The CDR3 DNA sequence: TGTGCCAGCAGCACTCGACAGGGCCCCTACGAGCAGTACTTC.